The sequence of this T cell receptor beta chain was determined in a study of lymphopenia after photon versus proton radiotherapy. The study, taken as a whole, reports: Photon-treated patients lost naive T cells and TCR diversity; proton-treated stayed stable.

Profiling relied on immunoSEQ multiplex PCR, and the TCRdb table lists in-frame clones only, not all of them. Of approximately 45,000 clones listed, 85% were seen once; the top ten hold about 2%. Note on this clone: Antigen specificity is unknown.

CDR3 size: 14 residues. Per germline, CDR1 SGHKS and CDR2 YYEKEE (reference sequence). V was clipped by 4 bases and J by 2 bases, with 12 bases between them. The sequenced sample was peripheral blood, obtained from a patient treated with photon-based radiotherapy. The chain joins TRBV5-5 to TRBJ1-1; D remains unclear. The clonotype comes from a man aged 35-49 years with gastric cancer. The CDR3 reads CASSVVRDNTEAFF. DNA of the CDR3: TGTGCCAGCAGCGTCGTTCGGGATAACACTGAAGCTTTCTTT.